This T cell receptor (beta chain) was observed in a study of metastatic and nonmetastatic thyroid tumors. The study, taken as a whole, reports: Patients with malignant thyroid tumors reportedly had significantly higher TCR beta diversity than those with benign nodules, in blood and tumor.

With MiXCR, TCRdb reprocessed the PCR reads. The data contain about 7,300 clones, under 3.5% of them singletons. The CDR3 totals 14 residues. Looked up from germline, CDR1 is WSHSY and CDR2 is SAAADI. The germline V and J ends were trimmed by 3 bases and 0 bases, with 6 bases remaining between them. No patient had received any treatment before thyroid surgery. In its sample, this clone was seen many times. The antigen remains undetermined. This receptor was obtained from a female donor with papillary thyroid cancer or a benign thyroid nodule (not recorded which). Some clones in this sample may be carry-over from other donors' samples. V gene TRBV10-2 combines with J gene TRBJ1-5, with unresolved D. The material sequenced was tumor tissue. The CDR3 nucleotides are TGCGCCAGCAGTGATGTGTATAGCAATCAGCCCCAGCATTTT. Its protein product is CASSDVYSNQPQHF.